This T cell receptor beta chain was documented in a study of CD8 T cells in Susac syndrome. Study-level background: Active disease was present in roughly six of the sequenced Susac syndrome patients, whereas about eight of them were in remission. Treatment status at blood draw for the Susac syndrome patients was therapy-naive, corticosteroids, or intravenous immunoglobulin alone.

Susac syndrome patients met recently defined diagnostic criteria for definite or probable disease. The length of the CDR3 is 17 residues. V lost 2 bases, J lost 0 bases, and 15 bases lay in between. From germline, CDR1 is SGHVS and CDR2 FNYEAQ. cDNA came from about 0.5 to 1 ug RNA primed by random hexamers. Multiplex PCR with immunoSEQ amplified the TCR beta CDR3 across 54 Vbeta and 13 Jbeta. TCRdb recomputed calls from the immunoSEQ multiplex PCR reads with MiXCR, one row per CDR3 protein. The table lists 170,000 or so distinct CDR3 sequences, 95% to 97% of them singletons. The V and J genes are TRBV7-6 and TRBJ2-3, with unresolved D. This receptor was obtained from a human donor with Susac syndrome. The sample comprised CD4+ T cells from PBMCs. As DNA, the CDR3 is TGTGCCAGCAGCTTAAAAATTGACGGCGCTAGCACAGATACGCAGTATTTT. Translating gives CASSLKIDGASTDTQYF.